Below are 30 T cell receptor beta chains sequenced from a single sample in a study of blood T cell repertoires in COVID-19. Measured with immunoSEQ multiplex PCR; TCRdb has only the in-frame clones, and not every one. The sample shows 200,000 to 300,000 clones, 80% to 90% of them seen only once. Sequencing input: peripheral blood. These receptors originate from a woman aged 50 to 60 with acute or convalescent COVID-19.

The rearrangement links TRBV28 to TRBJ1-2, with D unresolved. CDR3 size: 12 residues. Trimming took 2 bases from V and 4 from J, leaving 5 bases between them. Per the germline V gene, CDR1 is MDHEN and CDR2 is SYDVKM. DNA for the CDR3: TGTGCCAGCAGTTTAGGGCCCTATGGCTACACCTTC. Amino acid sequence: CASSLGPYGYTF.

For the CDR3, the DNA is TGTGCCAGCAGCAGACTAGCGAATGGAGATACGCAGTATTTT. This gives the protein CASSRLANGDTQYF. J is TRBJ2-3 and V is TRBV11-2; 8 bases map to TRBD2. V shed 5 bases, J shed 5 bases, and the junction held 6 bases outside the gene matches. Germline CDR1 is SGHAT and CDR2 is FQNNGV. This CDR3 region has 14 residues.

The J gene is TRBJ1-1, the V gene TRBV5-6; D remains unclear. Germline V gives CDR1 SGHDT, CDR2 YYEEEE. The CDR3 contains 14 residues. Trimming removed 8 bases at V and 0 bases at J, with 14 bases between. The CDR3 DNA sequence: TGTGCCAGTCATAAAGAGACTGTGAACACTGAAGCTTTCTTT. This codes for CASHKETVNTEAFF. Full variable domain (rest looked up from reference TRBV5-6 and TRBJ1-1): DAGVTQSPTHLIKTRGQQVTLRCSPKSGHDTVSWYQQALGQGPQFIFQYYEEEERQRGNFPDRFSGHQFPNYSSELNVNALLLGDSALYLCASHKETVNTEAFFGQGTRLTVV.

The rearrangement uses TRBV2 and TRBJ2-5; D possibly corresponds to TRBD2 (5 bases). Per germline, CDR1 SNHLY and CDR2 FYNNEI. Trimming stripped 3 bases from V and 0 bases from J, with 11 bases between. This CDR3 has 15 amino acids. Written as DNA, the CDR3 is TGTGCCAGCAGTGATCGGGGTACCAACCAAGAGACCCAGTACTTC. It is translated as CASSDRGTNQETQYF.

The chain has TRBV27 and TRBJ1-1; D might be TRBD1 (5 bases). This CDR3 has 13 amino acids. The germline gives CDR1 MNHEY, CDR2 SMNVEV (reference sequence). V was trimmed by 4 bases and J by 1 base, leaving 7 bases between them. The CDR3 bases are TGTGCCAGCAGTTGGGGCACGAACACTGAAGCTTTCTTT. This gives the protein CASSWGTNTEAFF.

The chain is built from TRBV7-9 and TRBJ1-2; 8 bases map to TRBD1. J lost 8 bases, V lost 3 bases, and 8 bases had no gene match. Germline V CDR1 and CDR2: SEHNR, FQNEAQ (reference sequence). CDR3 length equals 14 residues. CDR3 coding DNA: TGTGCCAGCAGCTTGGGACAGGCTAGGGGGGGCTACACCTTC. Protein: CASSLGQARGGYTF. The whole variable domain, filled in from reference TRBV7-9 and TRBJ1-2, reads DTGVSQNPRHKITKRGQNVTFRCDPISEHNRLYWYRQTLGQGPEFLTYFQNEAQLEKSRLLSDRFSAERPKGSFSTLEIQRTEQGDSAMYLCASSLGQARGGYTFGSGTRLTVV.

The chain recombines TRBV30 with TRBJ1-6; the D gene is possibly TRBD1 (6 bases). This CDR3 contains 16 residues. The germline V gene encodes CDR1 GTSNPN and CDR2 SVGIG (reference sequence). The V and J ends lost 3 bases and 4 bases respectively, with 16 bases between them. This CDR3 reads CAWSQDYRVYNSPLHF. The DNA of the CDR3 is TGTGCCTGGAGCCAAGACTACAGGGTTTATAATTCACCCCTCCACTTT.

The chain recombines TRBV5-8 with TRBJ2-7, with a possible D match to TRBD2 (6 bases). Germline assignment: CDR1 SGHTS and CDR2 YDEGEE. CDR3 length: 12 residues. V lost 4 bases and J 2 bases, leaving 7 bases between the germline ends. CDR3 DNA: TGTGCCAGCAGCGGGACTGCCTACGAGCAGTACTTC. The encoded protein is CASSGTAYEQYF.

V is TRBV28 and J is TRBJ2-7; D call uncertain. V lost 4 bases, J lost 3 bases, and 10 bases lay in between. The CDR3 spans 13 residues. In germline, CDR1 is MDHEN, CDR2 SYDVKM. CDR3 loop: CASSSPGVYEQYF. The DNA of the CDR3 is TGTGCCAGCAGTTCCCCAGGCGTCTACGAGCAGTACTTC. Looking up the rest from reference TRBV28 and TRBJ2-7 gives the full variable domain: DVKVTQSSRYLVKRTGEKVFLECVQDMDHENMFWYRQDPGLGLRLIYFSYDVKMKEKGDIPEGYSVSREKKERFSLILESASTNQTSMYLCASSSPGVYEQYFGPGTRLTVT.

This chain joins TRBV7-3 and TRBJ1-3; the match to TRBD1 covers 10 bases. From germline, CDR1 is SGHTA and CDR2 FQGTGA. This CDR3 region has 16 residues. The ends lost 3 bases at V and 3 bases at J; junction bases unmatched: 5. The CDR3 sequence is CASSFTGTGVGNTIYF. The CDR3 bases are TGTGCCAGCAGCTTCACCGGGACAGGGGTTGGAAACACCATATATTTT.

The chain couples TRBV27 to TRBJ1-5; 10 bases line up with TRBD1. Germline V gives CDR1 MNHEY, CDR2 SMNVEV (reference sequence). This CDR3 is 18 amino acids long. Germline trimming cut 0 bases from V and 2 bases from J; bases unmatched to any gene: 7. The DNA for the CDR3 is TGTGCCAGCAGTTTATCTGGGACAGGGGCCCTTGGCAATCAGCCCCAGCATTTT. Translated: CASSLSGTGALGNQPQHF.

The chain has TRBV9 and TRBJ2-1, with 8 bases identical to TRBD1. Losses at the gene ends were 0 bases for V and 3 bases for J; bases not matched to a gene: 5. The CDR3 contains 16 residues. Germline V gene lookup returns CDR1 SGDLS and CDR2 YYNGEE. CDR3 amino acids: CASSVVVGQVYNEQFF. Here the CDR3 DNA reads TGTGCCAGCAGCGTAGTCGTGGGACAGGTCTACAATGAGCAGTTCTTC.

The rearrangement joins TRBV29-1 to TRBJ2-2; D is unresolved. From germline, CDR1 is SQVTM and CDR2 ANQGSEA. The CDR3 is 12 amino acids. V was pared by 4 bases and J by 5 bases, with 8 bases between. CDR3 DNA sequence: TGCAGCGTTGTAGCCGGAACCGGGGAGCTGTTTTTT. Its translation: CSVVAGTGELFF.

The chain couples TRBV7-2 to TRBJ2-3; D is unclear. Trimming removed 5 bases at V and 2 bases at J, with 8 bases between. Germline V gene data show CDR1 as SGHTA and CDR2 as FQGNSA. The length of the CDR3 is 13 residues. DNA for the CDR3: TGTGCCAGCAGCCCACATATCACAGATACGCAGTATTTT. Amino acid sequence: CASSPHITDTQYF.

This clone was counted once. V is TRBV7-6 and J is TRBJ2-5, with D maybe TRBD2 (6 bases). Between the trimmed V and J ends, which lost 6 bases and 2 bases, there was a span of 19 bases. There are 16 residues in the CDR3. CDR1 and CDR2 (germline): SGHVS, FNYEAQ. CDR3 sequence reads: CASSYLGGRGQETQYF. In nucleotides, the CDR3 is TGTGCCAGCAGTTACCTTGGGGGGAGAGGTCAAGAGACCCAGTACTTC.

V usage is TRBV4-2 and J usage is TRBJ1-4; maybe TRBD1 (6 bases). CDR1 and CDR2 (germline): LGHNA, YNFKEQ. CDR3 length: 16 residues. Trimming took 4 bases from V and 4 from J, leaving 16 bases between them. In nucleotides, the CDR3 is TGTGCCAGCAGCCCAGCCCAAGGACAGATTAATGAAAAACTGTTTTTT. It is translated as CASSPAQGQINEKLFF.

V is TRBV9 and J is TRBJ2-2; perhaps TRBD1 as D (6 bases). V lost 4 bases and J lost 8, with 33 bases in between. Germline CDR1 reads SGDLS; CDR2 reads YYNGEE. The CDR3 has 20 amino acids. DNA of the CDR3: TGTGCCAGCAGCCCTTCGGACAGTCCAACTTCCGAGGGCTTCCGTGGGGAGCTGTTTTTT. Its translation is CASSPSDSPTSEGFRGELFF.

This clone was found once. The chain links TRBV29-1 to TRBJ2-6, with D tentatively TRBD1 (6 bases). V was cut by 4 bases and J by 0 bases, with 7 bases left in between. The length of the CDR3 is 14 residues. Germline CDR1 and CDR2: SQVTM and ANQGSEA. CDR3 nucleotides: TGCAGCGTTGGGGACAACTCTGGGGCCAACGTCCTGACTTTC. Protein: CSVGDNSGANVLTF.

This chain links TRBV7-9 with TRBJ1-5, with D hard to call. The CDR3 consists of 16 residues. V was clipped by 1 base and J by 3 bases, with 13 bases between them. Germline loops: CDR1 SEHNR, CDR2 FQNEAQ (reference sequence). CDR3 amino acids: CASSLGLQASNQPQHF. In DNA form, the CDR3 reads TGTGCCAGCAGCTTAGGGTTGCAGGCGTCCAATCAGCCCCAGCATTTT.

The genes are TRBV9 and TRBJ1-5; 11 bases line up with TRBD1. The germline gives CDR1 SGDLS, CDR2 YYNGEE. The CDR3 length is 15 residues. V lost 3 bases to trimming and J lost 4 bases; unmatched junction nucleotides: 3. CDR3 in amino acids: CASSARDRGNQPQHF. Here the CDR3 DNA reads TGTGCCAGCAGCGCAAGGGACAGGGGGAATCAGCCCCAGCATTTT. Variable domain in full (rest from reference TRBV9 and TRBJ1-5): DSGVTQTPKHLITATGQRVTLRCSPRSGDLSVYWYQQSLDQGLQFLIQYYNGEERAKGNILERFSAQQFPDLHSELNLSSLELGDSALYFCASSARDRGNQPQHFGDGTRLSIL.

The V gene is TRBV29-1, the J gene TRBJ2-1; 7 nucleotides line up with TRBD2. The trim removed 4 bases at V and 2 bases at J, leaving 8 bases unmatched. Germline loops: CDR1 SQVTM, CDR2 ANQGSEA. The CDR3 consists of 15 residues. CDR3 amino acids: CSVGWGGRAYNEQFF. Here the CDR3 DNA reads TGCAGCGTTGGTTGGGGCGGGAGAGCCTACAATGAGCAGTTCTTC.

V and J are TRBV6-2 or TRBV6-3 and TRBJ1-2; D unclear. V lost 5 bases and J 4 bases, leaving 11 bases between the germline ends. CDR1 is MNHEY and CDR2 is SVGEGT in the germline V gene. This CDR3 contains 13 residues. The CDR3 DNA reads as TGTGCCAGCAGTAACACAGAGGGCTATGGCTACACCTTC. Its protein is CASSNTEGYGYTF.

The rearrangement uses TRBV5-5 and TRBJ1-5; D remains unclear. Trimming stripped 2 bases from V and 6 bases from J, with 9 bases between. Germline CDR1 is SGHKS and CDR2 is YYEKEE (reference sequence). This CDR3 region has 13 residues. The CDR3 region has the DNA TGTGCCAGCAGCTTTCGAGGGTCTCAGCCCCAGCATTTT. Translated: CASSFRGSQPQHF.

V gene TRBV18 combines with J gene TRBJ2-3; 7 nucleotides line up with TRBD1. The length of the CDR3 is 15 residues. Per germline, CDR1 KGHSH and CDR2 LQKENI. Trimming took 6 bases from V and 2 from J; bases not matched to a gene: 8. CDR3 amino acids: CASSAQGRHTDTQYF. In DNA, the CDR3 is TGTGCCAGCTCGGCACAGGGGAGACACACAGATACGCAGTATTTT.

The chain joins TRBV7-2 to TRBJ2-3, with 10 bases fitting TRBD2. The CDR3 consists of 15 residues. Trimming removed 2 bases from V and 4 bases from J; junction bases left unmatched: 3. Germline assignment: CDR1 SGHTA and CDR2 FQGNSA. The CDR3: CASSLRLAGADTQYF. In DNA form, the CDR3 reads TGTGCCAGCAGCTTAAGGCTAGCGGGAGCAGATACGCAGTATTTT.

The table lists this clone with a few counts. The chain has TRBV5-6 and TRBJ2-4; 7 positions agree with TRBD2. The CDR3 runs 15 residues. The germline V gene has CDR1 SGHDT and CDR2 YYEEEE. The junction had 0 bases not matched to a gene; V was cut back by 0 bases and J by 0 bases. The CDR3 nucleotides read TGTGCCAGCAGCTTGGTAGCGGGAGCCAAAAACATTCAGTACTTC. It specifies CASSLVAGAKNIQYF.

V usage is TRBV7-3 and J usage is TRBJ2-3, with 8 bases identical to TRBD2. Per germline, CDR1 SGHTA and CDR2 FQGTGA. The trim removed 0 bases at V and 3 bases at J, leaving 11 bases unmatched. This CDR3 has 18 amino acids. The CDR3: CASSLTGAAGGGTDTQYF. The CDR3, as DNA: TGTGCCAGCAGCTTAACAGGGGCGGCTGGCGGGGGGACAGATACGCAGTATTTT.

V usage is TRBV18 and J usage is TRBJ2-7, with TRBD1 matching over 10 bases. The CDR3 is 15 residues long. With V trimmed by 4 bases and J by 6 bases, 9 bases remained unmatched. Germline values: CDR1 KGHSH, CDR2 LQKENI. CDR3 region: CASSHPGTGEGEQYF. DNA of the CDR3: TGTGCCAGCTCACATCCCGGGACAGGGGAGGGCGAGCAGTACTTC.

This sequence joins TRBV18 and TRBJ1-3, with D hard to call. Germline CDR1 KGHSH, CDR2 LQKENI. The CDR3 spans 17 residues. Trimming pared 6 bases from V and 0 bases from J, leaving 18 bases between. In DNA form, the CDR3 reads TGTGCCAGCTCTCGCTCAGCGATGGGTGACTCTGGAAACACCATATATTTT. It translates to CASSRSAMGDSGNTIYF.

The chain carries TRBV19 and TRBJ1-5; the D gene is possibly TRBD1 (6 bases). Germline lookup yields CDR1 LNHDA and CDR2 SQIVND (reference sequence). Trimming pared 3 bases from V and 6 bases from J, leaving 15 bases between. This CDR3 region has 15 residues. The CDR3 here is CASSIRAGVSQPQHF. The DNA of the CDR3 is TGTGCCAGTAGTATTCGGGCAGGGGTAAGTCAGCCCCAGCATTTT.